The 5 T cell receptor beta chains below all came from one sample that was sequenced in a study of chemoradiotherapy in HPV16-positive cancers. Repertoires were generated with immunoSEQ multiplex PCR, while TCRdb's copy carries only in-frame clones and drops some. The sample includes several thousand clones, around four fifths of them seen just once. Sample: tumor tissue, taken from a patient who underwent chemoradiotherapy. These receptor sequences come from a human donor with HPV-associated anogenital cancer.

The chain recombines TRBV19 with TRBJ2-5, with 9 bases that match TRBD1. CDR1 and CDR2 (germline): LNHDA, SQIVND (reference sequence). This CDR3 has 14 amino acids. The J segment lost 5 bases and the V segment lost 6 bases, leaving 7 bases of the junction unmatched. CDR3 sequence (DNA): TGTGCCAGTAGCCTCAACAGGGGGCAGGAGACCCAGTACTTC. Translation gives CASSLNRGQETQYF. Based on the CDR3 plus reference TRBV19 and TRBJ2-5, the full variable domain is DGGITQSPKYLFRKEGQNVTLSCEQNLNHDAMYWYRQDPGQGLRLIYYSQIVNDFQKGDIAEGYSVSREKKESFPLTVTSAQKNPTAFYLCASSLNRGQETQYFGPGTRLLVL.

This chain's CDR3 is CASSLRAFTGNTEAFF. The DNA for the CDR3 is TGTGCCAGCAGTTTACGCGCTTTCACAGGGAACACTGAAGCTTTCTTT. V and J are TRBV28 and TRBJ1-1; the D gene is possibly TRBD1 (5 bases). In germline, CDR1 is MDHEN, CDR2 SYDVKM. The V gene lost 2 bases and the J gene lost 1 base, with 14 bases spanning the gap. This CDR3 region has 16 residues.

This clone was observed once. The chain joins TRBV7-9 to TRBJ1-1; D gene ambiguous. This CDR3 spans 13 amino acids. V lost 2 bases and J lost 8, with 12 bases in between. Germline V lookup: CDR1 SEHNR, CDR2 FQNEAQ (reference sequence). The CDR3 spells CASSLSTDLEAFF. CDR3 bases: TGTGCCAGCAGCTTATCCACAGATCTCGAAGCTTTCTTT.

The chain joins TRBV5-1 to TRBJ1-1, with 9 bases fitting TRBD1. The CDR3 covers 15 residues. Trimming removed 0 bases from V and 5 bases from J; junction bases left unmatched: 5. Looked up from germline, CDR1 is SGHRS and CDR2 is YFSETQ. The CDR3 is CASSLETGGMTEAFF. DNA for the CDR3: TGCGCCAGCAGCTTGGAGACAGGGGGAATGACTGAAGCTTTCTTT.

V usage is TRBV10-3 and J usage is TRBJ2-1; 11 bases fit TRBD2. Looked up from germline, CDR1 is ENHRY and CDR2 is SYGVKD. The CDR3 sequence is 16 residues long. The trim removed 4 bases at V and 2 bases at J, leaving 4 bases unmatched. The CDR3 loop reads CAISAGTSGTYNEQFF. For the CDR3, the DNA is TGTGCCATCAGTGCAGGGACTAGCGGCACCTACAATGAGCAGTTCTTC.